A selection of T cell receptor beta chains follows, all from one sample in a study of PD-1 blockade in classical Hodgkin lymphoma. The repertoire was sequenced with immunoSEQ multiplex PCR; TCRdb's copy has only in-frame clones and lacks some. The sample contains some 48,000 clones, about 80% of which appear only once. The sequencing used peripheral blood mononuclear cells (PBMCs), collected before the fourth cycle of nivolumab. These receptors were taken from a human donor with classical Hodgkin lymphoma. The CDR3 runs from the conserved cysteine through the conserved F or W. A D gene is named only where the DNA matches it firmly. Part of the rows lack a size; the others show once, few, many or a class for expanded clones.

cdr3_aa: CASAYTGELFF
cdr3_nt: TGTGCCAGCGCCTACACCGGGGAGCTGTTTTTT
v_call: TRBV7-2
d_call: -
clone_size: -
j_call: TRBJ2-2

cdr3_aa: CASSPSSGGIQKTDTQYF
cdr3_nt: TGTGCCAGCAGTCCGTCTAGCGGGGGGATTCAAAAAACAGATACGCAGTATTTT
v_call: TRBV27
d_call: TRBD2
clone_size: -
j_call: TRBJ2-3

cdr3_aa: CAISERTGAAQGETQYF
cdr3_nt: TGTGCCATCAGTGAACGGACAGGGGCCGCCCAGGGAGAGACCCAGTACTTC
v_call: TRBV10-3
d_call: TRBD1
clone_size: -
j_call: TRBJ2-5

cdr3_aa: CASSLDPGRYNTIYF
cdr3_nt: TGTGCCAGCAGCTTAGATCCTGGCAGGTACAACACCATATATTTT
v_call: TRBV11-2
d_call: -
clone_size: -
j_call: TRBJ1-3

cdr3_aa: CASSQDSSGGYNEQFF
cdr3_nt: TGCGCCAGCAGCCAGGACTCTAGCGGGGGGTACAATGAGCAGTTCTTC
v_call: TRBV4-3
d_call: TRBD2
clone_size: -
j_call: TRBJ2-1

cdr3_aa: CASNGGRGYEQYF
cdr3_nt: TGTGCCAGCAACGGAGGACGGGGCTACGAGCAGTACTTC
v_call: TRBV25-1
d_call: -
clone_size: -
j_call: TRBJ2-7

cdr3_aa: CASSPWGQGATGYTF
cdr3_nt: TGTGCCAGCAGCCCCTGGGGGCAGGGGGCGACGGGCTACACCTTC
v_call: TRBV7-9
d_call: TRBD1
clone_size: -
j_call: TRBJ1-2

cdr3_aa: CASSADRANTEAFF
cdr3_nt: TGTGCCAGCAGCGCCGACAGGGCGAACACTGAAGCTTTCTTT
v_call: TRBV6-1
d_call: TRBD1
clone_size: -
j_call: TRBJ1-1

cdr3_aa: CASSPRGSGNTIYF
cdr3_nt: TGTGCCAGCAGTCCTAGGGGGTCTGGAAACACCATATATTTT
v_call: TRBV28
d_call: -
clone_size: -
j_call: TRBJ1-3

cdr3_aa: CAWTPRGGKWGKLFF
cdr3_nt: TGTGCCTGGACCCCGAGGGGGGGCAAATGGGGAAAACTGTTTTTT
v_call: TRBV30
d_call: -
clone_size: -
j_call: TRBJ1-4

cdr3_aa: CASSEGGRGNQPQHF
cdr3_nt: TGTGCCAGCAGTGAAGGGGGACGCGGCAATCAGCCCCAGCATTTT
v_call: TRBV6-1
d_call: -
clone_size: -
j_call: TRBJ1-5

cdr3_aa: CASSHTRPNTGELFF
cdr3_nt: TGTGCCAGCAGTCATACTAGACCGAACACCGGGGAGCTGTTTTTT
v_call: TRBV6-5
d_call: -
clone_size: -
j_call: TRBJ2-2

cdr3_aa: CASRTQTGLAGVADTQYF
cdr3_nt: TGTGCCAGCAGAACGCAAACTGGACTAGCGGGAGTTGCGGATACGCAGTATTTT
v_call: TRBV27
d_call: TRBD2
clone_size: once
j_call: TRBJ2-3

cdr3_aa: CASSKWGNRVTNEKLFF
cdr3_nt: TGTGCCAGCAGTAAATGGGGTAATAGGGTGACTAATGAAAAACTGTTTTTT
v_call: TRBV7-9
d_call: -
clone_size: -
j_call: TRBJ1-4

cdr3_aa: CASSLEGLNTEAFF
cdr3_nt: TGTGCCAGCAGTCTGGAGGGGCTGAACACTGAAGCTTTCTTT
v_call: TRBV6-1
d_call: -
clone_size: -
j_call: TRBJ1-1

cdr3_aa: CANLDRGGEKLFF
cdr3_nt: TGTGCCAACCTAGACAGAGGGGGGGAAAAACTGTTTTTT
v_call: TRBV7-3
d_call: -
clone_size: -
j_call: TRBJ1-4

cdr3_aa: CASSLDGGRVTEAFF
cdr3_nt: TGTGCCAGCAGTTTAGACGGCGGGCGGGTGACTGAAGCTTTCTTT
v_call: TRBV28
d_call: -
clone_size: -
j_call: TRBJ1-1